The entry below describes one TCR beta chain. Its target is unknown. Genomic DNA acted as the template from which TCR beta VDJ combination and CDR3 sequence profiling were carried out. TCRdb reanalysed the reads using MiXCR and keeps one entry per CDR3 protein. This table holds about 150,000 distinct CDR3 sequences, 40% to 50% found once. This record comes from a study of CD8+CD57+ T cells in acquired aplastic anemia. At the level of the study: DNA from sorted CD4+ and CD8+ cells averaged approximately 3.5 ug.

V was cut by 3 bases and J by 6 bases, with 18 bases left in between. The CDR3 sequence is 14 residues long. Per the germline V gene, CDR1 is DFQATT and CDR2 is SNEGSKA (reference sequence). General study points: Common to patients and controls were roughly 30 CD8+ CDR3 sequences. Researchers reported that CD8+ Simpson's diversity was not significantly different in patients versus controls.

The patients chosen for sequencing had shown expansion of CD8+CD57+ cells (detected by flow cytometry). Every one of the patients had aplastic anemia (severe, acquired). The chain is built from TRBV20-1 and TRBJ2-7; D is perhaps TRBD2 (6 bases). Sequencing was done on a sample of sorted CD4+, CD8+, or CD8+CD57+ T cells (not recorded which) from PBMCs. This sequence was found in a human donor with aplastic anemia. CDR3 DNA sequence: TGCAGTGCTAGTGAGGGAGGCCCGGTCGTCGAGCAGTACTTC. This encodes CSASEGGPVVEQYF.